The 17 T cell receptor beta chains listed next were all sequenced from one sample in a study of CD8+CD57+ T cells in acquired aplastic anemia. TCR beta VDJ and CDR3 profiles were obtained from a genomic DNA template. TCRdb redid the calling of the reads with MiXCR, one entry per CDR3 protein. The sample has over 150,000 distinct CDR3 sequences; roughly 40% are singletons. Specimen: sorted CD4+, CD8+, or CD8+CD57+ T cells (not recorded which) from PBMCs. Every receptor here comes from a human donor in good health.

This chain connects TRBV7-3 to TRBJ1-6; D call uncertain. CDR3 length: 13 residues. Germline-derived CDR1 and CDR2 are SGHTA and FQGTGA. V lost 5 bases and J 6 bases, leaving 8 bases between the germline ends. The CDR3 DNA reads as TGTGCCAGCAGCGTCTCACTTAATTCACCCCTCCACTTT. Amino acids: CASSVSLNSPLHF.

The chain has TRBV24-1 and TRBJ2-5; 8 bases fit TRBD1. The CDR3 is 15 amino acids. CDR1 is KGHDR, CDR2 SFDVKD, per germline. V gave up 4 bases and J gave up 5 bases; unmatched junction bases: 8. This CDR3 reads CATSETTGVWETQYF. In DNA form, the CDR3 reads TGTGCCACCAGTGAGACGACAGGGGTGTGGGAGACCCAGTACTTC.

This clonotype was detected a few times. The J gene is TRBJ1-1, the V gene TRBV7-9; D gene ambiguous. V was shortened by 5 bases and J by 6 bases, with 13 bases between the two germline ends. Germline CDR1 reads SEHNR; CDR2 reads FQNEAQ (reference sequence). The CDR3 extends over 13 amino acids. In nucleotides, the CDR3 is TGTGCCAGCAGCCCTCTTGCCTTGGCTGAAGCTTTCTTT. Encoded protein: CASSPLALAEAFF.

The CDR3 region has the DNA TGTGCCAGTGGGACAGTCCAAGAGACCCAGTACTTC. Amino acids: CASGTVQETQYF. The chain is built from TRBV2 and TRBJ2-5, with 7 bases matching TRBD1. Germline V gene data show CDR1 as SNHLY and CDR2 as FYNNEI. The CDR3 length is 12 residues. The V gene end was trimmed by 9 bases and the J gene end by 1 base; junction bases not matched to a gene: 2. Looking up the rest from reference TRBV2 and TRBJ2-5 gives the full variable domain: EPEVTQTPSHQVTQMGQEVILRCVPISNHLYFYWYRQILGQKVEFLVSFYNNEISEKSEIFDDQFSVERPDGSNFTLKIRSTKLEDSAMYFCASGTVQETQYFGPGTRLLVL.

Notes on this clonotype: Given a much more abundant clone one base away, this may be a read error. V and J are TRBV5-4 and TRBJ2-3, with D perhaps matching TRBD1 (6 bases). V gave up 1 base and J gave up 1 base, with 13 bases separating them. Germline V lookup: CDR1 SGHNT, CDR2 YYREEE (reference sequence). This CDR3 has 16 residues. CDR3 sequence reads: CASSLFYNRGTDTQYF. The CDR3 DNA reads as TGTGCCAGCAGCTTGTTTTACAACAGGGGCACAGATACGCAGTATTTT.

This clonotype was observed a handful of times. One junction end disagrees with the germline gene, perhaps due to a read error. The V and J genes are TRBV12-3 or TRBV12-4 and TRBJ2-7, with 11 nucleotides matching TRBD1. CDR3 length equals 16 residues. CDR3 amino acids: CASSFPARTGGSEQHF. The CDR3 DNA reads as TGTGCCAGCAGTTTCCCCGCCAGGACAGGGGGCTCCGAGCAGCACTTC.

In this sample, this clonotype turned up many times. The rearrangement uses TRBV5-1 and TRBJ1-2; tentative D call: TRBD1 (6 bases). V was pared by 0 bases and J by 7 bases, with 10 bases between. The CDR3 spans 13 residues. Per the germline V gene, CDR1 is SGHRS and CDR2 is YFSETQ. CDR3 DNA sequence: TGCGCCAGCAGCTTGGACAGGGCCTCTGGCTACACCTTC. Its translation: CASSLDRASGYTF. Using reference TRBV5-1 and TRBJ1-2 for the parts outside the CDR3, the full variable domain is KAGVTQTPRYLIKTRGQQVTLSCSPISGHRSVSWYQQTPGQGLQFLFEYFSETQRNKGNFPGRFSGRQFSNSRSEMNVSTLELGDSALYLCASSLDRASGYTFGSGTRLTVV.

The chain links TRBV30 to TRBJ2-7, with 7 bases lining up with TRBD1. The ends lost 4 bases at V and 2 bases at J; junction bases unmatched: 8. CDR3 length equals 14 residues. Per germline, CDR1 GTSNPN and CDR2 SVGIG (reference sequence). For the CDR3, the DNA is TGTGCCTGGACCTTTAGACAGGGCCCCTACGAGCAGTACTTC. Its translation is CAWTFRQGPYEQYF. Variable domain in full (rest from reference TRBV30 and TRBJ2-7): SQTIHQWPATLVQPVGSPLSLECTVEGTSNPNLYWYRQAAGRGLQLLFYSVGIGQISSEVPQNLSASRPQDRQFILSSKKLLLSDSGFYLCAWTFRQGPYEQYFGPGTRLTVT.

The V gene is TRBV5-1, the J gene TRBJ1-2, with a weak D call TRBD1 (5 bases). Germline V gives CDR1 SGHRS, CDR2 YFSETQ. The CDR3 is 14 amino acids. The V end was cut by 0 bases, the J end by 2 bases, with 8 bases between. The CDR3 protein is CASSLEGTNYGYTF. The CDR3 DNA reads TGCGCCAGCAGCTTGGAGGGGACGAACTATGGCTACACCTTC.

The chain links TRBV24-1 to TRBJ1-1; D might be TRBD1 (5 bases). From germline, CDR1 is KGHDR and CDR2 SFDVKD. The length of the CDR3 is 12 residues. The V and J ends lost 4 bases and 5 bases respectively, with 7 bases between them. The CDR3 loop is CATSDSGTEAFF. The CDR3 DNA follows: TGTGCCACCAGTGACTCAGGGACTGAAGCTTTCTTT.

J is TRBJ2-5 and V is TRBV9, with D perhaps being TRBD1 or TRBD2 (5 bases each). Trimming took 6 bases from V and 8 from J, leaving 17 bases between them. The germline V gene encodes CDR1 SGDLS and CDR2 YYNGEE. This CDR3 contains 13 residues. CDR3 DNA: TGTGCCAGCAACCGGGACGGAGTAGAAACCCAGTACTTC. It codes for CASNRDGVETQYF.

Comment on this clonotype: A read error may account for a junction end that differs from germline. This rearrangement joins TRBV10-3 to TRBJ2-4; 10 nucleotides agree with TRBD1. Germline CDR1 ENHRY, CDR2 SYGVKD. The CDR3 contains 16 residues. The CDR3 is CASSFRGQGNKNIQYF. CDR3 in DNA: TGTGCCAGCAGTTTTAGGGGACAGGGGAACAAAAACATTCAGTACTTC.

The CDR3 DNA sequence: TGCGCCAGCAATGGTGGGGCAGGCGGGATGGCCGGGGAGCTGTTTTTT. Amino acid sequence: CASNGGAGGMAGELFF. The V and J genes are TRBV10-2 and TRBJ2-2; D perhaps matches TRBD2 (6 bases). Germline V CDR1 and CDR2: WSHSY, SAAADI. V lost 7 bases, J lost 6 bases, and 21 bases lay in between. The CDR3 is made up of 16 amino acids.

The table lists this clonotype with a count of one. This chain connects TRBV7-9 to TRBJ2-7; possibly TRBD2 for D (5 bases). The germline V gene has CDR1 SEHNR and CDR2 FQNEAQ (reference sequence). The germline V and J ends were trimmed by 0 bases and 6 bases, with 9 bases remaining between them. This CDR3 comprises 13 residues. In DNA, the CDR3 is TGTGCCAGCAGCTTAGCTGCAGGAGGCGAGCAGTACTTC. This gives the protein CASSLAAGGEQYF. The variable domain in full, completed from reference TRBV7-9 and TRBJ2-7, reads DTGVSQNPRHKITKRGQNVTFRCDPISEHNRLYWYRQTLGQGPEFLTYFQNEAQLEKSRLLSDRFSAERPKGSFSTLEIQRTEQGDSAMYLCASSLAAGGEQYFGPGTRLTVT.

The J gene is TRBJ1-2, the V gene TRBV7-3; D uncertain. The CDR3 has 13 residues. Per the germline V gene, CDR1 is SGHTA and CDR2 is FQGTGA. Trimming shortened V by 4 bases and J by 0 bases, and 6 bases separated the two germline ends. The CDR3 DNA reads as TGTGCCAGCAGCTCTGCAGCTAACTATGGCTACACCTTC. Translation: CASSSAANYGYTF.

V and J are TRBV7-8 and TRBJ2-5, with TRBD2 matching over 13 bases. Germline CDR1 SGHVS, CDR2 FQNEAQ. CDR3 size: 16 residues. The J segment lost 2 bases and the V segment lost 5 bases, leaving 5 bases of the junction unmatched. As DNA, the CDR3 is TGTGCCAGCAGCATCTGGACTAGCGGGAGTCAAGAGACCCAGTACTTC. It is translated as CASSIWTSGSQETQYF. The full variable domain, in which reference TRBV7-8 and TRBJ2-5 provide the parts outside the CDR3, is GAGVSQSPRYKVAKRGQDVALRCDPISGHVSLFWYQQALGQGPEFLTYFQNEAQLDKSGLPSDRFFAERPEGSVSTLKIQRTQQEDSAVYLCASSIWTSGSQETQYFGPGTRLLVL.

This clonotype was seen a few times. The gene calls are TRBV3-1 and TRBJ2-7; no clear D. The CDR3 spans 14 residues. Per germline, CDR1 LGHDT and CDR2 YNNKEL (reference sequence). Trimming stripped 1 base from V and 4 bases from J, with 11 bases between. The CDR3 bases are TGTGCCAGCAGCCAAGCAGCAGTTACGTACGAGCAGTACTTC. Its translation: CASSQAAVTYEQYF.